This T cell receptor (beta chain) was documented in a study of CXCR3-negative and CXCR3-positive naive CD8 T cells. Study-level points and caveats: CXCR3 expression partially decreased after cryopreservation; most assays used fresh PBMCs. Similar TRBV-TRBJ usage characterized naive CXCR3-negative and CXCR3-positive cells; memory cells differed. Greater hydrophobicity was found in TRB CDR3s of CXCR3-positive naive cells than of CXCR3-negative naive cells. High diversity, comparable across both naive subsets, contrasted with much lower diversity in memory CD8+ cells.

The CDR3 covers 16 residues. CDR1 is LGHNA and CDR2 is YNFKEQ in the germline V gene. On this clonotype: Its target is unknown.

The naive CD8+ gate required CD45RO-CCR7+CD27+CD95- phenotype. In preparing the TRB cDNA libraries, 5' RACE with UMI labels was used. TCRdb re-called the 5' RACE reads and gives one entry per CDR3 protein, without DNA. This table holds about 110,000 distinct CDR3 sequences. The chain employs TRBV4-2 and TRBJ2-1; with no DNA, the TCRdb D assignment of TRBD2 cannot be verified. The receptor was derived from a human donor in good health. Some clones in this sample may be carry-over from other donors' samples. The sample taken for sequencing was naive CXCR3+ CD8+ T cells from blood. As to subset: CD45RO-CCR7+CD27+CD95- naive CD8+ T cells expressing CXCR3 (TNR3+). The chain's CDR3 is CASSPYLAGPNNEQFF.